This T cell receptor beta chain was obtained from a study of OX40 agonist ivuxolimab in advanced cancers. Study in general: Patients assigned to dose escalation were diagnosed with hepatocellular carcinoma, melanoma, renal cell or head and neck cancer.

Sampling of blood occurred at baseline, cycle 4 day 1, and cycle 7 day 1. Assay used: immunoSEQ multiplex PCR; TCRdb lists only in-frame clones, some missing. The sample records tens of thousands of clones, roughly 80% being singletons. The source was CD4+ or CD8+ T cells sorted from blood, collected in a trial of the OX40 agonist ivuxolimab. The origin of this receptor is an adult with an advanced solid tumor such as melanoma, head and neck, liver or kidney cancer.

The CDR3 DNA is TGTGCCAGCAGCCAAGGGCACGGTCGCCTACAGTACTTC. This encodes CASSQGHGRLQYF. The chain links TRBV14 to TRBJ2-5, with no clear D. The CDR3 loop spans 13 amino acids. Germline values: CDR1 SGHDN, CDR2 FVKESK. V dropped 1 base and J dropped 11 bases, with 14 bases sitting between them. Combining the CDR3 with reference TRBV14 and TRBJ2-5 gives the whole variable domain EAGVTQFPSHSVIEKGQTVTLRCDPISGHDNLYWYRRVMGKEIKFLLHFVKESKQDESGMPNNRFLAERTGGTYSTLKVQPAELEDSGVYFCASSQGHGRLQYFGPGTRLLVL.